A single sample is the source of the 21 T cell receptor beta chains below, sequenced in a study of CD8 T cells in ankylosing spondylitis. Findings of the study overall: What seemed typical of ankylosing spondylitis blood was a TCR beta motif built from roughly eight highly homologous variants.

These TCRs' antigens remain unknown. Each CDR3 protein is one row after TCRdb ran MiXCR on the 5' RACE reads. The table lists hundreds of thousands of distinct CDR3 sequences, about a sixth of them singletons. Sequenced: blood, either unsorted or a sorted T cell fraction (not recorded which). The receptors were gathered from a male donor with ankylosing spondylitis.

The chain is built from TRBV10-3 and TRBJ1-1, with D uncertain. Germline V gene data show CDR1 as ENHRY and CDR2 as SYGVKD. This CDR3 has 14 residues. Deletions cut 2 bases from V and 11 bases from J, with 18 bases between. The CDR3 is CAISEPTQQLGAFF. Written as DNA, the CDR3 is TGTGCCATCAGTGAGCCTACGCAACAGCTGGGTGCTTTCTTT.

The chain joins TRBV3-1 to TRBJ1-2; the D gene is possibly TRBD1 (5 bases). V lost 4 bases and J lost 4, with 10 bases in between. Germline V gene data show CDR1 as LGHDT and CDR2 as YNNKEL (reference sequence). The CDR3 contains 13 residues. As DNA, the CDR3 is TGTGCCAGCAGCCGGGACTTTGGCTATGGCTACACCTTC. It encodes CASSRDFGYGYTF.

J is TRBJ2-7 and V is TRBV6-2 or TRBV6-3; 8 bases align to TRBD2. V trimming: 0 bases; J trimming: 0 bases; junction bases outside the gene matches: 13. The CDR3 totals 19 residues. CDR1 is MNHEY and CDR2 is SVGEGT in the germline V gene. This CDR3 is CASSYSSSGSRINSYEQYF. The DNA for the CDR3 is TGTGCCAGCAGTTACTCGTCAAGCGGGAGTCGAATTAACTCCTACGAGCAGTACTTC.

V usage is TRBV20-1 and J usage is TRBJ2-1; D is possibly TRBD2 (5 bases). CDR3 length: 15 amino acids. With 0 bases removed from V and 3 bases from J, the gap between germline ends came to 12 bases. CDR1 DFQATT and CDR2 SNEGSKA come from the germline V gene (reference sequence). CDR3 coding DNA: TGCAGTGCTAGAGACCCGGAAGGGAGCTACAATGAGCAGTTCTTC. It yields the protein CSARDPEGSYNEQFF.

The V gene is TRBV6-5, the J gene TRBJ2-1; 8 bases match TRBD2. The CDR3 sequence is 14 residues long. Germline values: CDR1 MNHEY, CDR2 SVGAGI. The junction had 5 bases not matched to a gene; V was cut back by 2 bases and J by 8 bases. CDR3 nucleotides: TGTGCCAGCAGTTACACTAGCGGTATTGATGAGCAGTTCTTC. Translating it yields CASSYTSGIDEQFF.

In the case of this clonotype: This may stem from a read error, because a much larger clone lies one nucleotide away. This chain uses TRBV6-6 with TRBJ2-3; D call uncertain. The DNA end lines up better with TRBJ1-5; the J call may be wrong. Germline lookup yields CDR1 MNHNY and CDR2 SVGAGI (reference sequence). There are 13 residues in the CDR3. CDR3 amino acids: CASSPLVTDTQHF. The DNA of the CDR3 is TGTGCCAGCAGTCCGTTGGTCACAGATACGCAGCATTTT.

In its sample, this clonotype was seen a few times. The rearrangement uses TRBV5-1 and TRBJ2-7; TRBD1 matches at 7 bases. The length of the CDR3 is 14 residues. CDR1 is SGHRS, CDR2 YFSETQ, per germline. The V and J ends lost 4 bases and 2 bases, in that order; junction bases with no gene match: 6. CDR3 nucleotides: TGCGCCAGCAGCGAAGGGACAGTTACCTACGAGCAGTACTTC. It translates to CASSEGTVTYEQYF. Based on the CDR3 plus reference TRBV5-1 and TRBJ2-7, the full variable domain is KAGVTQTPRYLIKTRGQQVTLSCSPISGHRSVSWYQQTPGQGLQFLFEYFSETQRNKGNFPGRFSGRQFSNSRSEMNVSTLELGDSALYLCASSEGTVTYEQYFGPGTRLTVT.

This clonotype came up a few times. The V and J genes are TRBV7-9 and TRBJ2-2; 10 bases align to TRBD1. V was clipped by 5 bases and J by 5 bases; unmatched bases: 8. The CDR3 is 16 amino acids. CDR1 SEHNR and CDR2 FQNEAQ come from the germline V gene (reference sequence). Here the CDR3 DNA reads TGTGCCAGCAGCCCGCCGGGACAGGGGATGACCGGGGAGCTGTTTTTT. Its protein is CASSPPGQGMTGELFF.

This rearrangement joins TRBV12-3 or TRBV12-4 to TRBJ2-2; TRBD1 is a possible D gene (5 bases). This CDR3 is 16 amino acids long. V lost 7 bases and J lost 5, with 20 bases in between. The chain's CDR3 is CASTLGHPLGTGELFF. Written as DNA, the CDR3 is TGTGCCAGCACCCTCGGACATCCGCTGGGAACCGGGGAGCTGTTTTTT.

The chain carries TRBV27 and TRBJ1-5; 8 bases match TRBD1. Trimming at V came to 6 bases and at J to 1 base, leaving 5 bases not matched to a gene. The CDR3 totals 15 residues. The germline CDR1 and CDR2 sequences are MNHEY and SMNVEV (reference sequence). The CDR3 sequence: CASRRTGTSNQPQHF. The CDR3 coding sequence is TGTGCCAGCAGGAGGACAGGGACAAGCAATCAGCCCCAGCATTTT.

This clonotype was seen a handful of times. This CDR3 is CASSYHGGKDNEQFF. In nucleotides, the CDR3 is TGTGCCAGCAGTTACCATGGAGGGAAGGACAATGAGCAGTTCTTC. This rearrangement joins TRBV6-5 to TRBJ2-1; D is perhaps TRBD2 (6 bases). The germline V gene has CDR1 MNHEY and CDR2 SVGAGI. Between the trimmed V and J ends, which lost 2 bases and 5 bases, there was a span of 13 bases. The CDR3 has 15 residues.

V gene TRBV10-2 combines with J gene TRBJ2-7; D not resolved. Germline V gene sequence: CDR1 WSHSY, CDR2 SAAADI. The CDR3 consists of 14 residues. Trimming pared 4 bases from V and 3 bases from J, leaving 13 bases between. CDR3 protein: CASSVVSQHYEQYF. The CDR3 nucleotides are TGCGCCAGCAGTGTCGTGTCCCAACACTACGAGCAGTACTTC.

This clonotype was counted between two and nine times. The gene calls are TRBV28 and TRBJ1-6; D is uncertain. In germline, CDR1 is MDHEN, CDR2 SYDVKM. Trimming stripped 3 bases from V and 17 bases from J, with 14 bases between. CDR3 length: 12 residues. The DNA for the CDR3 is TGTGCCAGCAGTTTGCAAGGCTACTCCTTCCACTTT. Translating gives CASSLQGYSFHF. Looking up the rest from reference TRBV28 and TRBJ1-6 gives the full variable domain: DVKVTQSSRYLVKRTGEKVFLECVQDMDHENMFWYRQDPGLGLRLIYFSYDVKMKEKGDIPEGYSVSREKKERFSLILESASTNQTSMYLCASSLQGYSFHFGNGTRLTVT.

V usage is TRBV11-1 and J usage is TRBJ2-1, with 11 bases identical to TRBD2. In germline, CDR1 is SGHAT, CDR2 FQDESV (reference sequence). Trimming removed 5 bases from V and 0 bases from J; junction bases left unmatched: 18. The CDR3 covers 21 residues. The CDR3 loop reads CASSTSISGGAYVSSYNEQFF. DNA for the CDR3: TGTGCCAGCAGCACATCAATTAGCGGGGGGGCATACGTCAGCTCCTACAATGAGCAGTTCTTC.

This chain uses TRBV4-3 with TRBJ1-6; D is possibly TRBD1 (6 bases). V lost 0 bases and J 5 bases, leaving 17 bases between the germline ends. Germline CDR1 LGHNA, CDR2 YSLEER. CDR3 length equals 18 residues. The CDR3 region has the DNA TGCGCCAGCAGCCAAGATCAAGGTCGGACAGCAGATAATTCACCCCTCCACTTT. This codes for CASSQDQGRTADNSPLHF.

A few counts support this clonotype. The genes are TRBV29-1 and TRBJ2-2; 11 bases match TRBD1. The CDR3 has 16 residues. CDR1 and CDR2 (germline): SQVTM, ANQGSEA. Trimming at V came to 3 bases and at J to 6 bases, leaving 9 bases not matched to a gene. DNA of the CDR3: TGCAGCGTTGAGTTTGCGGGACAGGGGGTTCCCGGGGAGCTGTTTTTT. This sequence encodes CSVEFAGQGVPGELFF.

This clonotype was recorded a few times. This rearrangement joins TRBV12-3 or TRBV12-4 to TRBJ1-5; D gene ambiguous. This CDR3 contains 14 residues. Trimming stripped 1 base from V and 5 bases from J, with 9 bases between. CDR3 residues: CASSLGAGYQPQHF. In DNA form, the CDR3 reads TGTGCCAGCAGTTTAGGGGCGGGCTATCAGCCCCAGCATTTT.

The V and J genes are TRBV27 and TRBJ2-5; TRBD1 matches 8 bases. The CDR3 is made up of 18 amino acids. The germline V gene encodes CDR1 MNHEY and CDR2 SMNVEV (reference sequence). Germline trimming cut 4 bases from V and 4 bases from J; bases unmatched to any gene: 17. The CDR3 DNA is TGTGCCAGCAGTTCTCGAATTAACCCGGGACAGGAGAGAGAGACCCAGTACTTC. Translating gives CASSSRINPGQERETQYF.

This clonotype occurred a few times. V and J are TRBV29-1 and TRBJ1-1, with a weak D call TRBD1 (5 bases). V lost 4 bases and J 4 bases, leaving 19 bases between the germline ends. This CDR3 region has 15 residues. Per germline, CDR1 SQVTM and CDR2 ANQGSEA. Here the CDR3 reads CSVGTQWGDPTEAFF. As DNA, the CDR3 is TGCAGCGTTGGAACCCAATGGGGCGATCCCACTGAAGCTTTCTTT.

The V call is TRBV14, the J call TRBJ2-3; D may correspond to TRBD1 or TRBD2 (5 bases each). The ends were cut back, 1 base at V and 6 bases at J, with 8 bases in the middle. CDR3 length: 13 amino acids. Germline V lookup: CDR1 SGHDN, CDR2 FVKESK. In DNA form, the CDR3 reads TGTGCCAGCAGCCAAGGGGGGTTGGATACGCAGTATTTT. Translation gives CASSQGGLDTQYF.

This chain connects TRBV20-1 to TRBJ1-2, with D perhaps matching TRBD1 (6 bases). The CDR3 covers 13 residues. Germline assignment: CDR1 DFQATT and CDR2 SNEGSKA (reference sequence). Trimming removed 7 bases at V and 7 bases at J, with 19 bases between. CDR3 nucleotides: TGCAGTGTTCGCGGGGGCGGCGCGGGTGGCTACACCTTC. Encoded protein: CSVRGGGAGGYTF.